This is a list of T cell receptor beta chains from one sample in a study of shared clonotypes between healthy human individuals. The method was immunoSEQ multiplex PCR; TCRdb's version includes in-frame clones alone and lacks a portion of them. The table has 2,100,000 or so clones, more than 90% seen once; the top ten hold about 0.13%. Specimen: naive CD4+ T cells sorted from blood. The receptors stem from a man between 18 and 29 years old in good health. Both conserved end residues are part of each CDR3. D genes are given only for firm matches. Some rows have no size entry. The others give once, few or many, or a class for an expanded clone.

v_call	j_call	clone_size	d_call	cdr3_length	cdr3_aa	cdr3_nt
TRBV6-1	TRBJ2-1	-	TRBD2	12	CASRLGGNEQFF	TGTGCCAGCAGACTCGGGGGGAATGAGCAGTTCTTC
TRBV5-4	TRBJ1-1	-	-	15	CASSLDPGGSTEAFF	TGTGCCAGCAGCTTGGACCCGGGGGGAAGCACTGAAGCTTTCTTT
TRBV27	TRBJ2-7	-	TRBD2	15	CASSRLDLAGDEQYF	TGTGCCAGCAGTCGCTTGGATCTAGCGGGAGACGAGCAGTACTTC
TRBV10-3	TRBJ2-6	-	TRBD1	16	CAISPQGASGANVLTF	TGTGCCATCAGCCCACAGGGGGCAAGTGGGGCCAACGTCCTGACTTTC
TRBV19	TRBJ2-5	-	-	17	CASSQRLGTSYQETQYF	TGTGCCAGTAGCCAGCGATTGGGGACATCGTACCAAGAGACCCAGTACTTC
TRBV7-6	TRBJ2-5	-	-	15	CASSLVRGREETQYF	TGTGCCAGCAGCTTAGTACGGGGCAGGGAAGAGACCCAGTACTTC
TRBV14	TRBJ1-1	-	-	15	CASSQVRGKRTEAFF	TGTGCCAGCAGCCAAGTACGGGGTAAGCGCACTGAAGCTTTCTTT
TRBV15	TRBJ1-1	-	-	15	CATSRALATNTEAFF	TGTGCCACCAGCAGAGCCCTCGCCACCAACACTGAAGCTTTCTTT
TRBV7-9	TRBJ2-3	-	-	12	CASNRITDTQYF	TGTGCCAGCAATAGGATCACAGATACGCAGTATTTT
TRBV6-1	TRBJ2-2	-	TRBD2	15	CASSVTSGSNGELFF	TGTGCCAGCAGTGTCACTAGCGGGAGTAACGGGGAGCTGTTTTTT
TRBV19	TRBJ1-2	-	-	14	CASSQAGTSGGYTF	TGTGCCAGTAGCCAAGCCGGGACCTCGGGTGGCTACACCTTC
TRBV6-4	TRBJ1-1	-	TRBD1	16	CASTQLRDRGFAEAFF	TGTGCCAGCACACAACTCCGGGACAGGGGTTTCGCTGAAGCTTTCTTT
TRBV4-3	TRBJ2-2	once	TRBD2	17	CASSRDLAGAVTGELFF	TGCGCCAGCAGCCGAGATCTAGCGGGAGCGGTCACCGGGGAGCTGTTTTTT
TRBV27	TRBJ1-5	-	-	14	CASSPHNSNQPQHF	TGTGCCAGCAGTCCGCACAACAGTAATCAGCCCCAGCATTTT
TRBV2	TRBJ2-4	-	-	14	CASSEPRFENIQYF	TGTGCCAGCAGTGAACCCAGGTTTGAAAACATTCAGTACTTC
TRBV2	TRBJ2-1	-	-	12	CASSVLEEEQFF	TGTGCCAGCAGTGTCCTTGAGGAAGAGCAGTTCTTC
TRBV5-1	TRBJ2-7	-	TRBD2	15	CASSLATGGSYEQYF	TGCGCCAGCAGCTTGGCAACGGGAGGCTCCTACGAGCAGTACTTC
TRBV5-5	TRBJ2-3	-	TRBD2	15	CASSSLAGGLDTQYF	TGTGCCAGCAGCTCACTAGCGGGAGGCCTCGATACGCAGTATTTT
TRBV30	TRBJ2-2	few	-	13	CAWSRYNTGELFF	TGTGCCTGGAGTCGGTACAACACCGGGGAGCTGTTTTTT
TRBV28	TRBJ1-2	-	TRBD1	16	CASSLSGRQGAEGYTF	TGTGCCAGCAGTTTATCGGGGCGACAGGGGGCCGAGGGCTACACCTTC
TRBV30	TRBJ1-5	-	TRBD1	14	CAWSETGGGQPQHF	TGTGCCTGGAGTGAGACAGGGGGTGGGCAGCCCCAGCATTTT
TRBV6-1	TRBJ1-1	-	TRBD1	15	CASSEVTGGNTEAFF	TGTGCCAGCAGTGAAGTAACAGGGGGAAACACTGAAGCTTTCTTT
TRBV25-1	TRBJ2-5	-	-	13	CASSEGGRETQYF	TGTGCCAGCAGTGAAGGCGGAAGGGAGACCCAGTACTTC
TRBV9	TRBJ2-1	-	TRBD2	18	CASSGSRMAGGSYNEQFF	TGTGCCAGCAGCGGTAGCCGAATGGCGGGAGGTTCCTACAATGAGCAGTTCTTC
TRBV5-4	TRBJ2-5	-	-	15	CASSLGLRLEETQYF	TGTGCCAGCAGCTTAGGACTCCGCCTGGAGGAGACCCAGTACTTC
TRBV2	TRBJ1-1	-	-	15	CASSEGGGVNTEAFF	TGTGCCAGCAGTGAAGGAGGCGGGGTGAACACTGAAGCTTTCTTT
TRBV2	TRBJ2-5	-	-	13	CASSNPLQETQYF	TGTGCCAGCAGTAATCCACTCCAAGAGACCCAGTACTTC
TRBV2	TRBJ2-7	-	-	12	CASSEAGYEQYF	TGTGCCAGCAGTGAGGCAGGATACGAGCAGTACTTC
TRBV5-8	TRBJ2-7	once	-	11	CASSFVYEQYF	TGTGCCAGCAGCTTTGTCTACGAGCAGTACTTC
TRBV30	TRBJ2-6	-	-	17	CAWMITGLSAGANVLTF	TGTGCCTGGATGATAACAGGGTTATCCGCTGGGGCCAACGTCCTGACTTTC
TRBV7-7	TRBJ2-2	-	-	15	CASSLHGANTGELFF	TGTGCTAGCAGCTTGCACGGGGCGAACACCGGGGAGCTGTTTTTT
TRBV5-4	TRBJ1-5	-	-	13	CASSESERSPQHF	TGTGCCAGCAGCGAGAGCGAAAGGTCCCCCCAGCATTTT
TRBV30	TRBJ1-1	-	-	14	CAWNTQGLDTEAFF	TGTGCCTGGAACACGCAGGGGCTCGACACTGAAGCTTTCTTT
TRBV11-2	TRBJ2-1	-	-	19	CASSLVGNDFATSMFEQFF	TGTGCCAGCAGCTTAGTGGGCAATGACTTTGCGACTTCCATGTTTGAGCAGTTCTTC
TRBV30	TRBJ2-2	-	TRBD2	15	CACEGEREFTGELFF	TGTGCCTGTGAAGGAGAGCGGGAGTTCACCGGGGAGCTGTTTTTT
TRBV25-1	TRBJ1-6	-	-	14	CASKQGPYNSPLHF	TGTGCCAGCAAACAGGGACCTTATAATTCACCCCTCCACTTT
TRBV5-1	TRBJ2-5	-	-	15	CASSLTSAGGETQYF	TGCGCCAGCAGCTTGACGAGCGCAGGGGGGGAGACCCAGTACTTC
TRBV5-4	TRBJ1-6	-	-	16	CASSSRGLRVNSPLHF	TGTGCCAGCAGCTCTCGAGGACTCAGGGTTAATTCACCCCTCCACTTT
TRBV5-1	TRBJ2-3	-	-	10	CATPDRVEYF	TGCGCCACCCCCGATCGGGTAGAGTATTTT
TRBV5-1	TRBJ2-1	-	-	15	CASSLAWGTYNEQFF	TGCGCCAGCAGCTTGGCGTGGGGTACTTACAATGAGCAGTTCTTC
TRBV18	TRBJ1-4	-	-	12	CASSPLNEKLFF	TGTGCCAGCTCACCCTTGAATGAAAAACTGTTTTTT
TRBV29-1	TRBJ1-3	-	-	14	CSVATGPSGNTIYF	TGCAGCGTCGCCACAGGTCCCTCTGGAAACACCATATATTTT
TRBV5-1	TRBJ1-4	-	TRBD1	17	CASSFRTGGPTNEKLFF	TGCGCCAGCAGCTTTAGGACAGGGGGACCAACTAATGAAAAACTGTTTTTT
TRBV9	TRBJ2-2	-	TRBD2	16	CASRTGGAGVTGELFF	TGTGCCAGCAGAACCGGGGGGGCCGGTGTCACCGGGGAGCTGTTTTTT
TRBV5-1	TRBJ2-5	-	-	15	CASSLWDTGLETQYF	TGCGCCAGCAGCCTCTGGGACACAGGGTTAGAGACCCAGTACTTC
TRBV23-1	TRBJ2-5	once	TRBD1	14	CASSQWNRGQTQYF	TGCGCCAGCAGTCAATGGAACAGGGGGCAGACCCAGTACTTC
TRBV6-6	TRBJ2-5	-	TRBD2	14	CASSYPGLAETQYF	TGTGCCAGCAGTTACCCAGGACTAGCGGAGACCCAGTACTTC
TRBV9	TRBJ1-1	-	TRBD1	15	CASSTRTGVNTEAFF	TGTGCCAGCAGCACCCGGACAGGGGTGAACACTGAAGCTTTCTTT
TRBV28	TRBJ1-4	-	TRBD1	15	CASSPGGSTNEKLFF	TGTGCCAGCAGCCCAGGGGGGTCAACTAATGAAAAACTGTTTTTT